The 4 T cell receptor beta chains below all came from one sample that was sequenced in a study of breast tumors, draining lymph nodes, adjacent tissues. TCRdb reprocessed the multiplex PCR reads with MiXCR, giving one entry per CDR3 protein. The table includes 85,000 to 120,000 distinct CDR3 sequences, less than 40% detected once. Breast cancer patients provided tissue from their axillary draining lymph nodes. The sequencing input was axillary lymph node tissue. The receptors derive from a female donor with breast cancer. Some clones in this sample may be carry-over from other donors' samples.

This clonotype was seen only a few times. A much bigger clone sits one base away, suggesting this may be a read error. This chain uses TRBV7-2 with TRBJ2-3; D uncertain. The CDR3 extends over 18 amino acids. Germline V gene data show CDR1 as SGHTA and CDR2 as FQGNSA. CDR3 sequence (DNA): TGTGCCAGCAGCTTAGGTAGGGTTCGGGCGGCCCGCACACATACGCAGTATTTT. It codes for CASSLGRVRAARTHTQYF.

This clonotype showed up many times. V is TRBV6-1 and J is TRBJ2-6; the D gene could be TRBD1 or TRBD2 (5 bases each). Germline CDR1 MNHNS, CDR2 SASEGT. V was pared by 5 bases and J by 0 bases, with 20 bases between. There are 19 residues in the CDR3. The CDR3 bases are TGTGCCAGCAGTCAGGGCCTGTGGGTGGAGGACTCTGGGGCCAACGTCCTGACTTTC. It specifies CASSQGLWVEDSGANVLTF.

Regarding this clonotype: At one end the junction does not follow the germline gene, possibly because of a read error. The V call is TRBV20-1, the J call TRBJ2-7; TRBD2 aligns across 10 bases. Germline CDR1 reads DFQATT; CDR2 reads SNEGSKA (reference sequence). The CDR3 sequence is 12 residues long. The CDR3 DNA is TGCAGTGCTAGGAAACTAGCGGGACCCCCTCTCTTC. Protein sequence: CSARKLAGPPLF.

This clonotype was counted many times. The chain couples TRBV18 to TRBJ2-5, with D perhaps matching TRBD1 (6 bases). CDR3 length: 17 amino acids. CDR1 and CDR2 from the germline V gene are KGHSH and LQKENI. V lost 0 bases and J lost 5, with 19 bases in between. CDR3 bases: TGTGCCAGCTCACCACCAACAGGGATTGGGGATGGGGAGACCCAGTACTTC. It encodes CASSPPTGIGDGETQYF.